This T cell receptor beta chain is from a study of OX40 agonist ivuxolimab in advanced cancers. Clones were read by immunoSEQ multiplex PCR, and TCRdb kept only the in-frame ones, dropping some. The sample lists just over 50,000 clones, about nine tenths occurring once. The length of the CDR3 is 14 residues. The germline V gene encodes CDR1 SNHLY and CDR2 FYNNEI. V lost 1 base and J 6 bases, leaving 12 bases between the germline ends. This receptor was identified in an adult with an advanced solid tumor such as melanoma, head and neck, liver or kidney cancer. The chain recombines TRBV2 with TRBJ1-1; no definite D call. Sample: CD4+ or CD8+ T cells sorted from blood, taken in a trial of the OX40 agonist ivuxolimab. The CDR3 reads CASSEGVHSAEAFF. Here the CDR3 DNA reads TGTGCCAGCAGTGAAGGAGTACACTCAGCTGAAGCTTTCTTT.